This paragraph reports one T cell receptor (beta chain). This record belongs to a study of blood T cell repertoires in COVID-19. For the study at large: T cells, B-cell-depleted T cells, or PBMCs provided the cDNA or gDNA that served as material.

Those enrolled, adults aged about 18 to 95 years, came from around 25 US areas. Membership in each cohort depended on participant-reported clinical history. Germline V CDR1 and CDR2: SGHNT, YYREEE (reference sequence). J gave up 12 bases and V 4 bases, and 14 bases lay outside the gene matches. CDR3 length equals 16 residues. In the study's own analysis: Estimation of nucleated cell counts was performed using reference gene primer amplification. The assay was immunoSEQ multiplex PCR, and TCRdb's table has in-frame clones only and misses some. V and J calls and clone size follow that table, whereas D and trimming were derived from the DNA. Of over 350,000 clones listed, approximately 87% are singletons.

The rearrangement links TRBV5-4 to TRBJ1-6; 9 bases line up with TRBD1. This TCR derives from a woman in her forties or fifties who had recovered from COVID-19. Sequencing was performed on PBMCs or T cells enriched from blood (not recorded which). CDR3 nucleotide sequence: TGTGCCAGCAGCGATCAAACCACAGGGGGCATAGGACCCCTCCACTTT. It is translated as CASSDQTTGGIGPLHF.